Below, one T cell receptor (beta chain) is given with its context. This CDR3 is 10 amino acids long. Trimming cost V 6 bases and J 6 bases, with 7 bases left between them. In germline, CDR1 is DFQATT, CDR2 SNEGSKA (reference sequence). This entry comes from a study of T cell responses to AZD1222 COVID-19 vaccine. This table comes from immunoSEQ multiplex PCR, and its TCRdb copy is limited to in-frame clones, with some not included. The sample carries under 95,000 clones, around 90% recorded once. The receptor comes from an adult in good health. The sequences come from peripheral blood, collected on day 0 of AZD1222 vaccination. The genes are TRBV20-1 and TRBJ2-3, with D unresolved. The CDR3 loop is CSAPYDTQYF. CDR3 sequence (DNA): TGCAGTGCACCGTACGATACGCAGTATTTT.